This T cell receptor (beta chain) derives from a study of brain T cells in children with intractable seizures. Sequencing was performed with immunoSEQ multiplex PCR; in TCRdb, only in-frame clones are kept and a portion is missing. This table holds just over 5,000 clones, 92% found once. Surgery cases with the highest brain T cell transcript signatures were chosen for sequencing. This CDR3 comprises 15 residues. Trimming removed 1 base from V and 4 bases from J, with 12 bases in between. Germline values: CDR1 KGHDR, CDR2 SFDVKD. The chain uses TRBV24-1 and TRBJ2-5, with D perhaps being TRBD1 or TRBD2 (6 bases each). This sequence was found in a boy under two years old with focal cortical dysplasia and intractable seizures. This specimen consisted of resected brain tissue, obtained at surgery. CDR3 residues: CATSDFGGQGETQYF. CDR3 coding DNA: TGTGCCACCAGTGATTTTGGGGGGCAGGGAGAGACCCAGTACTTC.